The sequence of this T cell receptor (beta chain) was determined in a study of a mutant IDH1 vaccine in newly diagnosed glioma. Study-level background: The treated population exhibited a male proportion of around 62%, a female proportion of approximately 38%, and a mean age of 40.4 years. Patients had received radiotherapy, temozolomide, or both previously, most receiving both.

Germline values: CDR1 SQVTM, CDR2 ANQGSEA. Trimming left V 0 bases short and J 3 bases short, with 12 bases between. The CDR3 is 14 amino acids. Time point in this sample: week 47, end of study. With topical imiquimod, each dose of the vaccine consisted of 300 ug of mutant IDH1 20-mer peptide. On this clone: No antigen is known for it.

Only in-frame clones appear in the TCRdb table, and some are missing; sequencing was by immunoSEQ multiplex PCR. The repertoire holds just over 60,000 clones, with roughly four fifths as singletons. The sequence was obtained from a man aged 25-45 years with glioma. Sequenced material: PBMCs, taken from a glioma patient whose treatment included an IDH1 peptide vaccine. The chain has TRBV29-1 and TRBJ2-7; D is unclear. This chain's CDR3 is CSVEDRASRYEQYF. The CDR3 DNA sequence: TGCAGCGTTGAAGACCGGGCAAGTCGCTACGAGCAGTACTTC.